Presented here are 3 T cell receptor beta chains from one specimen sequenced in a study of graft-versus-host responses after intestinal transplantation. Only in-frame clones appear in the TCRdb table, and some are missing; sequencing was by immunoSEQ multiplex PCR. The sample has roughly 17,000 clones; 38% are singletons. Irradiated stimulators labeled with violet dye, approximately 200,000 in number, were plated with approximately 200,000 CFSE-labeled responders. Material: alloreactive CD8+ T cells from a mixed lymphocyte reaction culture, obtained before intestinal transplant. As to subset: CFSE-low proliferating T cells sorted from approximately 6-day pre-transplant mixed lymphocyte reaction (GvH or HvG direction). All receptors come from a human patient who received an intestinal transplant.

This chain joins TRBV6-5 and TRBJ1-1, with D maybe TRBD1 (5 bases). Germline lookup yields CDR1 MNHEY and CDR2 SVGAGI. The ends were cut back, 2 bases at V and 7 bases at J, with 11 bases in the middle. The CDR3 totals 13 residues. CDR3 protein: CASSYTRGHEAFF. CDR3 bases: TGTGCCAGCAGTTACACTAGGGGTCATGAAGCTTTCTTT.

The J gene is TRBJ2-1, the V gene TRBV7-8, with D maybe TRBD1 (6 bases). The length of the CDR3 is 15 residues. Germline loops: CDR1 SGHVS, CDR2 FQNEAQ. Between the trimmed V and J ends, which lost 1 base and 5 bases, there was a span of 12 bases. The CDR3 DNA sequence: TGTGCCAGCAGCTTAGTCAGGGGTGCTCACAATGAGCAGTTCTTC. It codes for CASSLVRGAHNEQFF.

The chain employs TRBV2 and TRBJ2-5; 10 bases match TRBD2. V shed 3 bases and J 4 bases; nucleotides not matched to a gene: 8. This CDR3 comprises 16 residues. The germline gives CDR1 SNHLY, CDR2 FYNNEI. The CDR3 DNA is TGTGCCAGCAGTGATCGGGTCAGACTAGCGGGAGAGACCCAGTACTTC. Its protein product is CASSDRVRLAGETQYF.